One and the same sample provided the 26 T cell receptor beta chains below, sequenced in a study of shared clonotypes between healthy human individuals. The table came from immunoSEQ multiplex PCR; TCRdb's copy has only in-frame clones and leaves some out. The table shows about 2.4 million clones, with roughly 93% occurring only once. Source material: naive CD4+ T cells from PBMCs. Regarding subset: CD45RA+ positively selected. The receptors derive from a young man in good health. Some clones in this sample may be carry-over from other donors' samples.

The gene calls are TRBV19 and TRBJ1-5; no clear D. Germline V CDR1 and CDR2: LNHDA, SQIVND (reference sequence). The length of the CDR3 is 13 residues. Trimming removed 5 bases from V and 9 bases from J, with 14 bases in between. The CDR3 bases are TGTGCCAGTAGTGACACCTCCCGAGCGCCCCAGCATTTT. This codes for CASSDTSRAPQHF.

On this clone: The sample carries other DNA sequences with the same CDR3. The chain recombines TRBV5-1 with TRBJ1-1; maybe TRBD1 (6 bases). Germline V gene lookup returns CDR1 SGHRS and CDR2 YFSETQ. CDR3 size: 15 residues. With 0 bases removed from V and 1 base from J, the gap between germline ends came to 10 bases. CDR3 sequence: CASSLAGTQNTEAFF. Here the CDR3 DNA reads TGCGCCAGCAGCTTGGCCGGGACACAGAACACTGAAGCTTTCTTT.

J is TRBJ2-5 and V is TRBV29-1; D not resolved. Trimming cost V 6 bases and J 5 bases, with 19 bases left between them. The CDR3 is made up of 14 amino acids. Germline CDR1 is SQVTM and CDR2 is ANQGSEA. For the CDR3, the DNA is TGCAGCGTCCTCCCCTTTGTCCAAGGGGAGACCCAGTACTTC. It is translated as CSVLPFVQGETQYF.

The chain employs TRBV7-8 and TRBJ1-1; no definite D call. Germline CDR1 reads SGHVS; CDR2 reads FQNEAQ. The V and J ends lost 0 bases and 4 bases respectively, with 6 bases between them. The CDR3 length is 13 residues. CDR3 amino acids: CASSLAAFTEAFF. CDR3 DNA: TGTGCCAGCAGCTTAGCGGCTTTCACTGAAGCTTTCTTT.

The genes are TRBV7-6 and TRBJ2-7, with D possibly matching TRBD2 (6 bases). V lost 1 base and J lost 7, with 11 bases in between. The CDR3 runs to 13 residues. CDR1 is SGHVS, CDR2 FNYEAQ, per germline. Here the CDR3 DNA reads TGTGCCAGCAGCTTAGGGGGGGACGGGGAGCAGTACTTC. It is translated as CASSLGGDGEQYF.

V and J are TRBV18 and TRBJ2-1; 9 nucleotides align to TRBD2. J gave up 5 bases and V 6 bases, and 14 bases lay outside the gene matches. From germline, CDR1 is KGHSH and CDR2 LQKENI. The CDR3 is 17 residues long. In DNA, the CDR3 is TGTGCCAGCTCCCTCATTTTACCGGGACTAGCTAACAATGAGCAGTTCTTC. Amino acids: CASSLILPGLANNEQFF.

The chain couples TRBV18 to TRBJ2-7; 8 bases are a match to TRBD2. The CDR3 loop spans 13 amino acids. The ends lost 6 bases at V and 2 bases at J; junction bases unmatched: 3. CDR1 is KGHSH and CDR2 is LQKENI in the germline V gene. The CDR3 protein is CASSQRGTYEQYF. In DNA, the CDR3 is TGTGCCAGCTCCCAGCGGGGGACCTACGAGCAGTACTTC.

The chain combines TRBV19 with TRBJ1-2; TRBD1 aligns across 10 bases. The V segment lost 3 bases and the J segment 5 bases; nucleotides outside the gene matches: 6. The CDR3 loop spans 15 amino acids. From germline, CDR1 is LNHDA and CDR2 SQIVND (reference sequence). The CDR3: CASSMGGQGKYGYTF. The CDR3 coding sequence is TGTGCCAGTAGTATGGGGGGACAGGGGAAGTATGGCTACACCTTC.

The CDR3 spells CASSRDMANTGELFF. The CDR3 DNA is TGTGCCAGTAGTCGCGACATGGCGAACACCGGGGAGCTGTTTTTT. The chain uses TRBV19 and TRBJ2-2; D uncertain. The germline gives CDR1 LNHDA, CDR2 SQIVND (reference sequence). The germline V and J ends were trimmed by 5 bases and 0 bases, with 10 bases remaining between them. This CDR3 has 15 amino acids. Filled out from reference TRBV19 and TRBJ2-2, the complete variable domain reads DGGITQSPKYLFRKEGQNVTLSCEQNLNHDAMYWYRQDPGQGLRLIYYSQIVNDFQKGDIAEGYSVSREKKESFPLTVTSAQKNPTAFYLCASSRDMANTGELFFGEGSRLTVL.

This clone was recorded only once. The chain links TRBV9 to TRBJ1-2; maybe TRBD1 (6 bases). The V end lost 2 bases, the J end lost 6 bases, and 20 bases lay between the germline ends. Germline V CDR1 and CDR2: SGDLS, YYNGEE. The CDR3 has 16 residues. The CDR3 DNA follows: TGTGCCAGCAGCGTCGGTCCAGAGGGGGTAAGGGATGGCTACACCTTC. Translated: CASSVGPEGVRDGYTF.

The chain employs TRBV7-3 and TRBJ2-3; D perhaps matches TRBD2 (6 bases). The germline gives CDR1 SGHTA, CDR2 FQGTGA. Trimming took off 5 bases at V and 0 bases at J, with 12 bases between the two ends. This CDR3 region has 15 residues. In DNA, the CDR3 is TGTGCCAGCAGCCTGGGACTCCTGAGCACAGATACGCAGTATTTT. It encodes CASSLGLLSTDTQYF.

This chain connects TRBV10-3 to TRBJ2-7; TRBD2 matches at 10 bases. Germline V gene data show CDR1 as ENHRY and CDR2 as SYGVKD. Germline trimming cut 10 bases from V and 3 bases from J; bases unmatched to any gene: 3. This CDR3 contains 12 residues. The CDR3 DNA sequence: TGTGCCACGTTAGCGGGAGGCTACGAGCAGTACTTC. It specifies CATLAGGYEQYF.

The rearrangement joins TRBV27 to TRBJ1-1, with D perhaps matching TRBD1 (6 bases). V lost 6 bases and J 4 bases, leaving 18 bases between the germline ends. The CDR3 has 15 amino acids. The germline gives CDR1 MNHEY, CDR2 SMNVEV (reference sequence). The DNA for the CDR3 is TGTGCCAGCAGAGAGAAGTACAGGGAGGGCACTGAAGCTTTCTTT. Its translation is CASREKYREGTEAFF.

The chain is built from TRBV6-4 and TRBJ2-1; 16 bases fit TRBD2. Trimming took 6 bases from V and 9 from J; bases not matched to a gene: 14. The CDR3 is made up of 18 amino acids. Germline-derived CDR1 and CDR2 are MRHNA and SNTAGT. The CDR3 reads CASSETGTSGRARGEQFF. DNA for the CDR3: TGTGCCAGCAGCGAAACCGGGACTAGCGGGAGGGCCCGGGGTGAGCAGTTCTTC.

The gene calls are TRBV5-1 and TRBJ2-3; no clear D. V was clipped by 2 bases and J by 2 bases, with 9 bases between them. The germline V gene has CDR1 SGHRS and CDR2 YFSETQ. This CDR3 comprises 14 residues. Written as DNA, the CDR3 is TGCGCCAGCAGCTTCGGATCTAACACAGATACGCAGTATTTT. Its protein product is CASSFGSNTDTQYF. Variable domain in full (rest from reference TRBV5-1 and TRBJ2-3): KAGVTQTPRYLIKTRGQQVTLSCSPISGHRSVSWYQQTPGQGLQFLFEYFSETQRNKGNFPGRFSGRQFSNSRSEMNVSTLELGDSALYLCASSFGSNTDTQYFGPGTRLTVL.

The chain links TRBV5-4 to TRBJ2-2, with D unresolved. This CDR3 comprises 17 residues. Trimming took 0 bases from V and 5 from J, leaving 17 bases between them. The germline gives CDR1 SGHNT, CDR2 YYREEE (reference sequence). The CDR3 coding sequence is TGTGCCAGCAGCTTGGGACGATCGAATGCCCCGACCGGGGAGCTGTTTTTT. Its protein product is CASSLGRSNAPTGELFF.

The chain couples TRBV28 to TRBJ2-2, with 8 bases lining up with TRBD1. Germline values: CDR1 MDHEN, CDR2 SYDVKM. V was pared by 5 bases and J by 9 bases, with 8 bases of the junction left unmatched. The CDR3 has 14 residues. The CDR3 coding sequence is TGTGCCAGCAGTCCGCAGGGGGCAGTCAGGGAGCTGTTTTTT. Translated: CASSPQGAVRELFF.

Only one count was recorded for this clone. The CDR3 coding sequence is TGTGCCAGCAGCCCCCGGACCGAAGAGACCCAGTACTTC. It yields the protein CASSPRTEETQYF. The genes are TRBV9 and TRBJ2-5, with no clear D. This CDR3 is built from 13 residues. Germline V gene lookup returns CDR1 SGDLS and CDR2 YYNGEE. V gave up 4 bases and J gave up 3 bases, with 10 bases separating them.

This chain joins TRBV18 and TRBJ2-1; D perhaps matches TRBD2 (6 bases). Looked up from germline, CDR1 is KGHSH and CDR2 is LQKENI. The CDR3 spans 13 residues. Trimming removed 4 bases at V and 5 bases at J, with 9 bases between. The CDR3 protein is CASSLLANNEQFF. CDR3 bases: TGTGCCAGCTCACTGCTAGCGAACAATGAGCAGTTCTTC.

The rearrangement joins TRBV7-6 to TRBJ1-4, with D maybe TRBD1 (6 bases). The CDR3 spans 15 residues. Trimming took 1 base from V and 6 from J, leaving 12 bases between them. Germline loops: CDR1 SGHVS, CDR2 FNYEAQ. In DNA form, the CDR3 reads TGTGCCAGCAGCTTAGACGGGGGGCGTGATGAAAAACTGTTTTTT. Protein: CASSLDGGRDEKLFF.

J is TRBJ2-7 and V is TRBV27, with D perhaps TRBD1 (6 bases). Trimming pared 4 bases from V and 2 bases from J, leaving 15 bases between. The CDR3 spans 15 residues. Germline CDR1 is MNHEY and CDR2 is SMNVEV (reference sequence). CDR3 protein: CASSSRQGMPYEQYF. The CDR3 DNA sequence: TGTGCCAGCAGTTCCCGCCAGGGGATGCCCTACGAGCAGTACTTC.

The rearrangement uses TRBV7-3 and TRBJ2-3; 11 bases fit TRBD2. The CDR3 is 17 amino acids. V dropped 5 bases and J dropped 5; count of bases not matched to a gene: 12. Germline values: CDR1 SGHTA, CDR2 FQGTGA. Here the CDR3 reads CASSLRLAGTGIDTQYF. The CDR3 DNA follows: TGTGCCAGCAGCCTACGACTAGCGGGAACGGGGATAGATACGCAGTATTTT.

Comments on this clone: The sample has other DNA sequences that encode this CDR3 too. The V call is TRBV7-8, the J call TRBJ1-2; D is unresolved. Trimming took 2 bases from V and 2 from J, leaving 9 bases between them. In germline, CDR1 is SGHVS, CDR2 FQNEAQ. The CDR3 length is 14 residues. CDR3 DNA sequence: TGTGCCAGCAGCTTATCCAGGCAGAACTATGGCTACACCTTC. Protein: CASSLSRQNYGYTF.

The rearrangement uses TRBV5-1 and TRBJ2-2; 11 positions match TRBD1. Trimming removed 6 bases from V and 6 bases from J; junction bases left unmatched: 4. There are 14 residues in the CDR3. Germline V gene lookup returns CDR1 SGHRS and CDR2 YFSETQ. CDR3 DNA: TGCGCCAGCACACCGGGACAGGGGGCCGGGGAGCTGTTTTTT. Translated, it gives CASTPGQGAGELFF. Variable domain in full (rest from reference TRBV5-1 and TRBJ2-2): KAGVTQTPRYLIKTRGQQVTLSCSPISGHRSVSWYQQTPGQGLQFLFEYFSETQRNKGNFPGRFSGRQFSNSRSEMNVSTLELGDSALYLCASTPGQGAGELFFGEGSRLTVL.

Turning to this clone: This same CDR3 is encoded by further DNA sequences in the sample. The chain combines TRBV25-1 with TRBJ2-5; a weak D match, TRBD2 (5 bases). The V and J ends lost 4 bases and 5 bases respectively, with 8 bases between them. CDR1 and CDR2 from the germline V gene are MGHDK and SYGVNS. This CDR3 region has 12 residues. The CDR3 DNA reads as TGTGCCAGCAGTGGGCCGGGGGAGACCCAGTACTTC. Translating gives CASSGPGETQYF.

The rearrangement joins TRBV6-1 to TRBJ1-2; TRBD1 agrees at 7 bases. After removal of 5 bases from V and 4 bases from J, the junction contained 10 bases not matched to a gene. This CDR3 spans 15 amino acids. Germline loops: CDR1 MNHNS, CDR2 SASEGT. The CDR3 DNA sequence: TGTGCCAGCAGTCCCCAGGGGGAGGGTGGCTATGGCTACACCTTC. Translated: CASSPQGEGGYGYTF.